Described below is a single T cell receptor (beta chain) sequence and its context. Its target is not known. This sample was taken from a study of Tregs in tolerant kidney transplant recipients. Broader study findings: Tregs expanded with activated donor B cells seemed most donor-specific. Donor-specific Treg expansion exceeded global Treg expansion in tolerant patients, suggesting antigen drive.

Only in-frame clones appear in the TCRdb table, and some are missing; sequencing was by immunoSEQ multiplex PCR. Seen here are more than 60,000 clones, 95% to 98% observed once, and the top ten hold 0.55% to 0.6%. The CDR3 runs to 17 residues. V lost 2 bases, J lost 9 bases, and 23 bases lay in between. Germline-derived CDR1 and CDR2 are LNHDA and SQIVND (reference sequence). The chain employs TRBV19 and TRBJ2-1; TRBD2 is a possible D gene (7 bases). This clonotype was obtained from a human donor who received a combined kidney and bone marrow transplant. The material was CD4+ T cells from blood, obtained before the transplant. For the CDR3, the DNA is TGTGCCAGTAGTATATTCGTGAGGGGGGGAACAAGCGGTGAGCAGTTCTTC. It yields the protein CASSIFVRGGTSGEQFF. The whole variable domain, remainder taken from reference TRBV19 and TRBJ2-1, is DGGITQSPKYLFRKEGQNVTLSCEQNLNHDAMYWYRQDPGQGLRLIYYSQIVNDFQKGDIAEGYSVSREKKESFPLTVTSAQKNPTAFYLCASSIFVRGGTSGEQFFGPGTRLTVL.